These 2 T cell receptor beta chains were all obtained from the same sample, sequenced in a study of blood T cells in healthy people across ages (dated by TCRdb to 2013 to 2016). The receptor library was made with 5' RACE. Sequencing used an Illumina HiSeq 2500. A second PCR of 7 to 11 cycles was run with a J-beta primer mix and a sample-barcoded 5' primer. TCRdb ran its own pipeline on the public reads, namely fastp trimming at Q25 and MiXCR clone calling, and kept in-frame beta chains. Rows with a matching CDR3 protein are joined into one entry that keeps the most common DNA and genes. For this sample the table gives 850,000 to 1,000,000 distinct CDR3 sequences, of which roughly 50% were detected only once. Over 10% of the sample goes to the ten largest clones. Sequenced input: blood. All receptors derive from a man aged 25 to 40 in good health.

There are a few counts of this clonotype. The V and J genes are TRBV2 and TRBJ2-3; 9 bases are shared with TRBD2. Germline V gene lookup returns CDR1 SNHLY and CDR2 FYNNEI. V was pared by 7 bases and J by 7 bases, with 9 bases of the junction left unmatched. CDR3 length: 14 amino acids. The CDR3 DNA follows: TGTGCCAGCACCCCGGGTAGCGGGGGATATACGCAGTATTTT. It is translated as CASTPGSGGYTQYF.

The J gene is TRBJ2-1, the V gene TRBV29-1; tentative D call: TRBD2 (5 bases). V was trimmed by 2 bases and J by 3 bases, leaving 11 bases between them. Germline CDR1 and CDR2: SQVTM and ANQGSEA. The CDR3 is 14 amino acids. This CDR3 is CSVETGEGYNEQFF. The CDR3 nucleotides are TGCAGCGTTGAAACGGGCGAGGGCTACAATGAGCAGTTCTTC.